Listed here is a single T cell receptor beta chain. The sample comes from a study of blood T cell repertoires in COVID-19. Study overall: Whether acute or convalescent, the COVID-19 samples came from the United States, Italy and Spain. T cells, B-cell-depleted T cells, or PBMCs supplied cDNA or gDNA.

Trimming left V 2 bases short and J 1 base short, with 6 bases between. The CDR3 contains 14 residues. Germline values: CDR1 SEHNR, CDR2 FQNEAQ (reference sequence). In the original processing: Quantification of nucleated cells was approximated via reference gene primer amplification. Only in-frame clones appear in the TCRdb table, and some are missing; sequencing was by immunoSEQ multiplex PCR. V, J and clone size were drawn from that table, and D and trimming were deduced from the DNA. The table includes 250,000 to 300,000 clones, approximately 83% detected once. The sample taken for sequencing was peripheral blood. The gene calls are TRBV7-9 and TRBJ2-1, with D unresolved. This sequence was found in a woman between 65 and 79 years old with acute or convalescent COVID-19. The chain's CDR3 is CASSLLVSYNEQFF. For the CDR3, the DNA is TGTGCCAGCAGCTTACTAGTTTCCTACAATGAGCAGTTCTTC.